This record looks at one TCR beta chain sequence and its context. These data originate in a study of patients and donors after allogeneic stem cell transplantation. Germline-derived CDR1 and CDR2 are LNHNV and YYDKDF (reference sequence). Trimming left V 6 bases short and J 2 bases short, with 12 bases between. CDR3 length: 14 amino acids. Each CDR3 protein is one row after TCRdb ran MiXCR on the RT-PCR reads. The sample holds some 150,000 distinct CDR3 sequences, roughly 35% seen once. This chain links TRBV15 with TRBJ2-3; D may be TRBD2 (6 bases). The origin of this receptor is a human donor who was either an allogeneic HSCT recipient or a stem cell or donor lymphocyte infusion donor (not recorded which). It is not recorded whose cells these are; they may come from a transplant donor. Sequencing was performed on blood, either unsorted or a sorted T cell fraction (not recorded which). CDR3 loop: CATSEGGATDTQYF. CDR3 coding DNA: TGTGCCACCAGTGAAGGAGGGGCCACAGATACGCAGTATTTT.